The 9 T cell receptor beta chains below come from one sample, sequenced in a study of tumor-infiltrating lymphocytes in oesophageal squamous cell carcinoma. In TCRdb, the PCR reads were re-called with MiXCR into one record per CDR3 protein. The data contain roughly 20,000 distinct CDR3 sequences, more than 30% of them singletons. Specimen: esophageal tumor tissue. These receptors all stem from a male donor with esophageal squamous cell carcinoma.

Of note for this clonotype: This may be a read error, as it is one base from a much larger clone. The CDR3 nucleotides read TGTGCCAGCAGCGGGACAGGGGACGGAACCGGGGAGCTGTATTTT. As protein: CASSGTGDGTGELYF. This chain joins TRBV6-1 and TRBJ2-3; 10 bases align to TRBD1. The germline V gene has CDR1 MNHNS and CDR2 SASEGT. There are 15 residues in the CDR3. V was clipped by 6 bases and J by 14 bases; unmatched bases: 17.

This chain joins TRBV12-3 or TRBV12-4 and TRBJ2-1; 8 nucleotides align to TRBD2. J lost 4 bases, V lost 0 bases, and 5 bases had no gene match. CDR3 size: 16 residues. The CDR3 here is CASSLAIAGRYNEQFF. Written as DNA, the CDR3 is TGTGCCAGCAGTTTAGCTATAGCGGGGAGGTACAATGAGCAGTTCTTC.

This clonotype was recorded a few times. The V gene is TRBV20-1, the J gene TRBJ1-4; 8 nucleotides align to TRBD1. The J segment lost 2 bases and the V segment lost 0 bases, leaving 11 bases of the junction unmatched. CDR1 and CDR2 (germline): DFQATT, SNEGSKA (reference sequence). The CDR3 sequence is 18 residues long. The CDR3 DNA is TGCAGTGCTAGAGATCGACAGGGGCCCGGCGGGACTAATGAAAAACTGTTTTTT. This translates into CSARDRQGPGGTNEKLFF.

At least ten counts were recorded for this clonotype. This chain joins TRBV19 and TRBJ2-7, with a tentative D call TRBD2 (5 bases). The germline V gene has CDR1 LNHDA and CDR2 SQIVND (reference sequence). The CDR3 contains 14 residues. The ends were cut back, 5 bases at V and 2 bases at J, with 13 bases in the middle. This chain's CDR3 is CASSREEGTYEQYF. As DNA, the CDR3 is TGTGCCAGTAGTCGGGAAGAGGGCACCTACGAGCAGTACTTC.

The chain joins TRBV6-8 to TRBJ2-1, with a possible D match to TRBD1 (6 bases). The CDR3 has 16 amino acids. V shed 6 bases and J shed 3 bases, with 18 bases lying between them. Germline loops: CDR1 MNHGY, CDR2 SAAAGT. CDR3 protein: CASRTLSGAIYNEQFF. The CDR3 DNA reads TGTGCCAGCAGAACCCTCTCAGGGGCTATCTACAATGAGCAGTTCTTC.

Turning to this clonotype: Likely a read error: the CDR3 ends without its conserved phenylalanine or tryptophan. The DNA is left out, because the CDR3 cannot be placed on it with certainty; the CDR3 is given as TCRdb lists it. The V and J genes are TRBV12-3 or TRBV12-4 and TRBJ1-6; no DNA check was done on the table's D call, TRBD1. The CDR3 is made up of 17 amino acids, end residues included. CDR3 sequence: CASSSTGALNEKLFFGS.

This clonotype was seen ten or more times. The chain couples TRBV7-9 to TRBJ2-2, with 10 bases aligning to TRBD1. The junction had 4 bases not matched to a gene; V was cut back by 5 bases and J by 4 bases. Germline loops: CDR1 SEHNR, CDR2 FQNEAQ (reference sequence). The CDR3 extends over 15 amino acids. The CDR3 coding sequence is TGTGCCAGCAGCCCCGGGACAGGGGTCACCGGGGAGCTGTTTTTT. It yields the protein CASSPGTGVTGELFF.

This chain uses TRBV6-2 or TRBV6-3 with TRBJ1-5, with TRBD1 matching 7 bases. The CDR3 extends over 17 amino acids. Germline-derived CDR1 and CDR2 are MNHEY and SVGEGT. V was pared by 1 base and J by 4 bases, with 10 bases of the junction left unmatched. The CDR3 DNA follows: TGTGCCAGCAGTTACTATCCGGGCGGGACAGATAATCAGCCCCAGCATTTT. This encodes CASSYYPGGTDNQPQHF.

This clonotype showed up just a few times. The genes are TRBV7-6 and TRBJ2-3; D not resolved. With the DNA end fitting TRBJ2-7 better, the J assignment may be wrong. This CDR3 is built from 13 residues. The V gene's germline CDR1 is SGHVS and CDR2 FNYEAQ. The CDR3 DNA follows: TGTGCCAGCAGTCCGGCCGAATCCTACGAGCAGTACTTC. It yields the protein CASSPAESYEQYF.